This T cell receptor (beta chain) was observed in a study of blood T cells in healthy people across ages. As for the study in general: For every two T cells, template switching captured about one barcoded beta molecule. General study results and limits: Among long-lived donors, naive CD4+ cells were more numerous and diversity higher than in aged donors.

Trimming pared 4 bases from V and 4 bases from J, leaving 10 bases between. The CDR3 extends over 12 amino acids. The germline CDR1 and CDR2 sequences are SQVTM and ANQGSEA. A J-beta primer mix and a sample-barcoded 5' primer were used in a second PCR of roughly 6 to 11 cycles. All cDNA molecules were each tagged by a template-switch adaptor with 12 random nucleotides. MiXCR, applied by TCRdb to the 5' RACE reads, yields one record per CDR3 protein. Of fewer than 800,000 distinct CDR3 sequences listed, around 48% were seen once; the top ten hold roughly 30%. Aged roughly 6 to 95, donors were systemically healthy Caucasians from Russia. In the case of this clonotype: Its antigen is unknown.

The J gene is TRBJ1-1, the V gene TRBV29-1, with D perhaps TRBD1 (6 bases). The source is a woman aged 55-75 years in good health. What was sequenced was blood. CDR3 coding DNA: TGCAGCGTTGTCCCGGGGGCCACTGAAGCTTTCTTT. Its translation: CSVVPGATEAFF. Drawing the rest from reference TRBV29-1 and TRBJ1-1, the complete variable domain is SAVISQKPSRDICQRGTSLTIQCQVDSQVTMMFWYRQQPGQSLTLIATANQGSEATYESGFVIDKFPISRPNLTFSTLTVSNMSPEDSSIYLCSVVPGATEAFFGQGTRLTVV.